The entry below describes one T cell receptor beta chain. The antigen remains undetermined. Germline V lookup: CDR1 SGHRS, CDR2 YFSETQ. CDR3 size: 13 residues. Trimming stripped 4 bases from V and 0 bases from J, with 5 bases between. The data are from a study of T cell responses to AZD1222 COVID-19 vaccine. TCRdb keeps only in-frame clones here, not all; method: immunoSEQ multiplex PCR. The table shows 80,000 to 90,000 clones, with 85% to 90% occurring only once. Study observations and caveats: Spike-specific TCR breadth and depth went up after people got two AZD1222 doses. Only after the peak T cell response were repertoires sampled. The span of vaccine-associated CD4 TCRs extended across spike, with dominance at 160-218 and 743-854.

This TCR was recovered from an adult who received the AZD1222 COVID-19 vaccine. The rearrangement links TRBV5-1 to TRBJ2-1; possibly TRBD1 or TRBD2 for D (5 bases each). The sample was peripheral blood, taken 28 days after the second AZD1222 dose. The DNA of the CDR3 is TGCGCCAGCAGCGGGGGCTCCTACAATGAGCAGTTCTTC. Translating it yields CASSGGSYNEQFF.